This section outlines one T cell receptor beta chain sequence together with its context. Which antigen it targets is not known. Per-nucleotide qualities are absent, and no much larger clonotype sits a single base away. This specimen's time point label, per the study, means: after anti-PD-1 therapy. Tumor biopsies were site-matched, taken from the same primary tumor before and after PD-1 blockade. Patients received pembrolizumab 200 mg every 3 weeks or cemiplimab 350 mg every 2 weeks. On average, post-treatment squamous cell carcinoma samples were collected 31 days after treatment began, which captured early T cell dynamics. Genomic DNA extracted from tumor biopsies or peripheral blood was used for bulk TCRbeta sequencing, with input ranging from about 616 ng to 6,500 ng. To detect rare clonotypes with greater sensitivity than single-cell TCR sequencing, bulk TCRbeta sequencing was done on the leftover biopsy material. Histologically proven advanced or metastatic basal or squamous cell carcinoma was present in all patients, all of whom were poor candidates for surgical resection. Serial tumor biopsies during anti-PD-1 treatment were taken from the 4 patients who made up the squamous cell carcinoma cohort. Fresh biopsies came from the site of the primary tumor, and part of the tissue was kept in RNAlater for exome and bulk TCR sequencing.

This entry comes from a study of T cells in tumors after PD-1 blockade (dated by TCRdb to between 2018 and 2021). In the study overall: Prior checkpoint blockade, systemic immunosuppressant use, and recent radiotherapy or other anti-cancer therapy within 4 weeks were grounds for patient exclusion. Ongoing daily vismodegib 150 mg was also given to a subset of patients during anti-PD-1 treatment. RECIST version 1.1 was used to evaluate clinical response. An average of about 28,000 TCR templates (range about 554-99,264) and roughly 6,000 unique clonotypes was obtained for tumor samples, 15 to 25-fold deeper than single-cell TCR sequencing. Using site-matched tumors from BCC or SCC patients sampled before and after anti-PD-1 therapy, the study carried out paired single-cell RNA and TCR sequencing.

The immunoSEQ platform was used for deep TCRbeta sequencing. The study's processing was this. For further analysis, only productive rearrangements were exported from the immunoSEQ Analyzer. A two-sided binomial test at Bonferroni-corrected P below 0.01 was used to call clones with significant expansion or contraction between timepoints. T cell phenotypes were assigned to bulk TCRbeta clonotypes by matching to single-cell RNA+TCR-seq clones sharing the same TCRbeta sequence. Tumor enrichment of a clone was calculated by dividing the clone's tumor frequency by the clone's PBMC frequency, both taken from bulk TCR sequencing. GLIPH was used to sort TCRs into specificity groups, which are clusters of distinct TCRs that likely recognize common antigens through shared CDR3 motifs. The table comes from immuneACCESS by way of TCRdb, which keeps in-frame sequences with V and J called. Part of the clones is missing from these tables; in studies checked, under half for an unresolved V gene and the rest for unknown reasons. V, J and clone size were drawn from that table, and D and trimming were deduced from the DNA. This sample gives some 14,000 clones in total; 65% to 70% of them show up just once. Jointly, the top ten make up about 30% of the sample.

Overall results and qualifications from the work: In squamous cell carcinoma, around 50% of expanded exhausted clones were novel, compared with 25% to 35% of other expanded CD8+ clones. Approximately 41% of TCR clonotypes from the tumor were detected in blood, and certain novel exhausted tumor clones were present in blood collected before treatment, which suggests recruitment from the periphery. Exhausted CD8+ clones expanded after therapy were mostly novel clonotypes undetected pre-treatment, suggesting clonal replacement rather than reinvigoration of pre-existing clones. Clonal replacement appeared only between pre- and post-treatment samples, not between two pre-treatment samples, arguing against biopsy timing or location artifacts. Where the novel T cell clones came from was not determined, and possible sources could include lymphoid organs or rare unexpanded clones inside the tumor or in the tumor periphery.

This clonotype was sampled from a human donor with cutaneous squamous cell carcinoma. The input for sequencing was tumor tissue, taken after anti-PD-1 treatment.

The CDR3 protein is CASSQVRGINEQFF. The DNA sequence is given as TGTGCCAGCAGCCAAGTTCGAGGGATCAATGAGCAGTTCTTC. This chain is built from TRBV14 and TRBJ2-1; 5 matching bases give a weak D call of TRBD2. Via the germline V gene, CDR1 is SGHDN and CDR2 FVKESK. The CDR3 spans 14 residues, from the cysteine through the phenylalanine. Left in the record is the CDR3 DNA by itself, 42 bases read in frame from the first base. V lost 1 base and J lost 6 bases; the stretch between them is 10 bases long. Extended through the reference TRBV14 and TRBJ2-1 proteins, this CDR3 yields the full variable domain: EAGVTQFPSHSVIEKGQTVTLRCDPISGHDNLYWYRRVMGKEIKFLLHFVKESKQDESGMPNNRFLAERTGGTYSTLKVQPAELEDSGVYFCASSQVRGINEQFFGPGTRLTVL.